This passage covers 14 T cell receptor beta chains from one sample sequenced in a study of cytotoxic CD8 clonotypes in ibrutinib-treated CLL. Only in-frame clones appear in the TCRdb table, and some are missing; sequencing was by immunoSEQ multiplex PCR. The sample carries 150,000 to 250,000 clones, around three quarters recorded once. This specimen consisted of PBMCs, obtained after 24 months of ibrutinib treatment. The receptor set was obtained from a human donor with chronic lymphocytic leukemia.

This clone was seen a few times. This sequence joins TRBV18 and TRBJ1-1, with no clear D. Trimming took off 6 bases at V and 1 base at J, with 12 bases between the two ends. The V gene's germline CDR1 is KGHSH and CDR2 LQKENI. The CDR3 sequence is 14 residues long. For the CDR3, the DNA is TGTGCCAGCTCCCCGGTGGCAGCGAACACTGAAGCTTTCTTT. Translation gives CASSPVAANTEAFF.

This clone is a singleton in its sample. This chain links TRBV27 with TRBJ1-2; 7 nucleotides match TRBD1. This CDR3 is built from 14 residues. Germline CDR1 is MNHEY and CDR2 is SMNVEV (reference sequence). The trim removed 3 bases at V and 7 bases at J, leaving 8 bases unmatched. CDR3 residues: CASSFTGVLSGYTF. The CDR3 nucleotides read TGTGCCAGCAGTTTCACAGGGGTATTAAGTGGCTACACCTTC.

This clone was observed a single time. In nucleotides, the CDR3 is TGTGCCAGCAGGGAGGACAAGGGGGCGGACACTGAAGCTTTCTTT. Translation gives CASREDKGADTEAFF. The V call is TRBV6-5, the J call TRBJ1-1; 7 bases match TRBD1. CDR1 and CDR2 from the germline V gene are MNHEY and SVGAGI. Germline trimming cut 6 bases from V and 3 bases from J; bases unmatched to any gene: 10. This CDR3 is 15 amino acids long.

This CDR3 reads CASSALSGGAGEKLFF. Here the CDR3 DNA reads TGTGCCAGCAGCGCCCTCAGCGGGGGAGCCGGTGAAAAACTGTTTTTT. This rearrangement joins TRBV9 to TRBJ1-4, with D possibly matching TRBD1 (5 bases). Germline lookup yields CDR1 SGDLS and CDR2 YYNGEE. This CDR3 has 16 amino acids. Trimming pared 3 bases from V and 7 bases from J, leaving 19 bases between.

The chain carries TRBV7-7 and TRBJ2-1; TRBD1 matches 9 bases. There are 12 residues in the CDR3. CDR1 is SSHAT, CDR2 FNYEAQ, per germline (reference sequence). V shed 5 bases, J shed 9 bases, and the junction held 2 bases outside the gene matches. For the CDR3, the DNA is TGTGCCAGCAGCAAGGACAGGGGTGAGCAGTTCTTC. It specifies CASSKDRGEQFF.

CDR3 sequence: CASSPQSDTQYF. Here the CDR3 DNA reads TGCGCCAGCAGCCCCCAGTCAGATACGCAGTATTTT. This chain joins TRBV5-1 and TRBJ2-3; no reliable D call. CDR1 is SGHRS, CDR2 YFSETQ, per germline. The CDR3 length is 12 residues. V was cut by 4 bases and J by 4 bases, with 7 bases left in between.

The genes are TRBV25-1 and TRBJ2-5; D not resolved. Germline V gene data show CDR1 as MGHDK and CDR2 as SYGVNS. V was trimmed by 3 bases and J by 9 bases, leaving 5 bases between them. This CDR3 region has 10 residues. This chain's CDR3 is CASSDGAQYF. CDR3 nucleotides: TGTGCCAGCAGTGATGGGGCCCAGTACTTC.

The chain carries TRBV30 and TRBJ2-3, with D unresolved. Between the trimmed V and J ends, which lost 0 bases and 4 bases, there was a span of 11 bases. The CDR3 is 14 residues long. Per germline, CDR1 GTSNPN and CDR2 SVGIG (reference sequence). CDR3 nucleotide sequence: TGTGCCTGGAGTGTAAAAATTGGGGCAGATACGCAGTATTTT. As protein: CAWSVKIGADTQYF.

CDR3 sequence (DNA): TGTGCCAGCAGCTGGACCTACAATGAGCAGTTCTTC. It codes for CASSWTYNEQFF. The gene calls are TRBV5-6 and TRBJ2-1, with unresolved D. Germline V CDR1 and CDR2: SGHDT, YYEEEE. V was cut by 3 bases and J by 2 bases, with 3 bases left in between. The CDR3 extends over 12 amino acids.

This clone occurred a few times. The V gene is TRBV27, the J gene TRBJ2-1, with 7 nucleotides matching TRBD1. V dropped 8 bases and J dropped 6; count of bases not matched to a gene: 7. Looked up from germline, CDR1 is MNHEY and CDR2 is SMNVEV (reference sequence). CDR3 length: 13 residues. CDR3 nucleotides: TGTGCCAGCCAGGGACAGTTTATCAATGAGCAGTTCTTC. Translation: CASQGQFINEQFF.

V and J are TRBV27 and TRBJ1-2; D might be TRBD1 (5 bases). The germline CDR1 and CDR2 sequences are MNHEY and SMNVEV (reference sequence). The CDR3 spans 14 residues. V was shortened by 2 bases and J by 3 bases, with 10 bases between the two germline ends. CDR3 coding DNA: TGTGCCAGCAGTTTAAGGGGCAAGGACTATGGCTACACCTTC. This gives the protein CASSLRGKDYGYTF.

The V call is TRBV6-5, the J call TRBJ2-2; perhaps TRBD2 as D (6 bases). The V end was cut by 8 bases, the J end by 4 bases, with 14 bases between. This CDR3 is 14 amino acids long. The germline gives CDR1 MNHEY, CDR2 SVGAGI. The chain's CDR3 is CASRRGASTGELFF. The CDR3 nucleotides are TGTGCCAGCCGGAGGGGTGCGAGCACCGGGGAGCTGTTTTTT.

The CDR3 DNA sequence: TGTGCCAGCAGCCCTCTCCTGAGGGGACTAGCGGGAGTTGACACCGGGGAGCTGTTTTTT. Amino acid sequence: CASSPLLRGLAGVDTGELFF. This chain uses TRBV9 with TRBJ2-2; 14 nucleotides align to TRBD2. With 4 bases clipped from V and 3 bases from J, the junction kept 14 bases outside the gene matches. CDR1 and CDR2 (germline): SGDLS, YYNGEE. The CDR3 extends over 20 amino acids.

This rearrangement joins TRBV6-5 to TRBJ2-1, with D maybe TRBD2 (5 bases). The CDR3 is made up of 12 amino acids. CDR1 MNHEY and CDR2 SVGAGI come from the germline V gene. V was cut by 8 bases and J by 10 bases, with 15 bases left in between. CDR3 in amino acids: CASSRGRFEQFF. DNA of the CDR3: TGTGCCAGCTCCCGGGGTCGATTCGAGCAGTTCTTC.